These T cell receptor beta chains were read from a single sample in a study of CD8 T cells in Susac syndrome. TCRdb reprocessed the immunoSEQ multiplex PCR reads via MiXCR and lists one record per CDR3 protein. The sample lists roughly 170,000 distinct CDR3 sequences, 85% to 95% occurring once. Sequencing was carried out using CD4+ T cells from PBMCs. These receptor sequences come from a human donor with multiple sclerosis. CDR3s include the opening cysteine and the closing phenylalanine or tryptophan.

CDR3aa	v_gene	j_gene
CASRSQGGIDTQYF	TRBV10-2	TRBJ2-3
CASSLAAGVSYEQYF	TRBV5-1	TRBJ2-7
CASSQQGGNEQYF	TRBV6-6	TRBJ2-7
CASSPMGGNQPQHF	TRBV6-2/TRBV6-3	TRBJ1-5
CASYQETQYF	TRBV6-1	TRBJ2-5
CASSQVGRRDYGYTF	TRBV14	TRBJ1-2
CASSRDRDNEQFF	TRBV2	TRBJ2-1
CASSLGDRGTGELFF	TRBV12-3/TRBV12-4	TRBJ2-2
CASTRTSGRQETQYF	TRBV5-4	TRBJ2-5
CASALYGGLYEQYF	TRBV27	TRBJ2-7
CAWSLGVDPGEQYF	TRBV30	TRBJ2-7
CASSAGTSLSYEQYF	TRBV6-2/TRBV6-3	TRBJ2-7
CASSFREYNEQFF	TRBV12-3/TRBV12-4	TRBJ2-1
CASSGTSGGRGRAEFF	TRBV9	TRBJ2-1
CASSSGTFSGNTIYF	TRBV11-2	TRBJ1-3
CASTLDGYTEAFF	TRBV12-3/TRBV12-4	TRBJ1-1
CSARGVSGNTGELFF	TRBV20-1	TRBJ2-2
CASSRGPGNEQYF	TRBV19	TRBJ2-7
CAWSDQYRGILNEKLFF	TRBV30	TRBJ1-4
CASANYGGETPYEQYF	TRBV12-3/TRBV12-4	TRBJ2-7
CASSSGQGWGYTF	TRBV12-3/TRBV12-4	TRBJ1-2
CAGTGSSGANVLTF	TRBV6-1	TRBJ2-6
CASSHPSGRSYNEQFF	TRBV4-1	TRBJ2-1
CASSLGTLLTYEQYF	TRBV18	TRBJ2-7
CASSSGRANTEAFF	TRBV7-2	TRBJ1-1
CASSSGSTDTQYF	TRBV28	TRBJ2-3